A single sample is the source of the 24 T cell receptor beta chains below, sequenced in a study of regulatory T cells in long-lasting Graves disease. iRepertoire HTBI primers and Arm-PCR of CDR3 regions built TCR beta libraries. Using its own MiXCR run on the multiplex PCR reads, TCRdb lists one record per CDR3 protein. The sample contains roughly 510,000 distinct CDR3 sequences, 15% to 20% of which appear only once. As for time point: newly diagnosed GD, antithyroid drugs for less than 3 months. PBMC RNA served as the TCR library source. Separately, the same data were catalogued under a study of T cells in Graves' hyperthyroidism and ophthalmopathy.

The sample consisted of peripheral blood mononuclear cells (PBMCs), taken at new diagnosis, from a patient treated with antithyroid drugs. These receptors were obtained from a man aged 18 to 29 with Graves disease.

This clonotype was recorded many times. CDR3 sequence (DNA): TGTGCCAGCAGTGAACGGGGGGACACCCACCACGAGCAGTACTTC. It translates to CASSERGDTHHEQYF. The chain links TRBV6-1 to TRBJ2-7, with D tentatively TRBD2 (7 bases). Trimming took off 2 bases at V and 5 bases at J, with 16 bases between the two ends. The CDR3 sequence is 15 residues long. Germline values: CDR1 MNHNS, CDR2 SASEGT.

The rearrangement joins TRBV3-1 to TRBJ2-7, with TRBD1 matching 10 bases. This CDR3 spans 15 amino acids. V shed 4 bases, J shed 4 bases, and the junction held 7 bases outside the gene matches. Germline CDR1 reads LGHDT; CDR2 reads YNNKEL (reference sequence). The CDR3 here is CASSRVADRGYEQYF. Here the CDR3 DNA reads TGTGCCAGCAGCCGGGTGGCGGACAGGGGGTACGAGCAGTACTTC.

At least ten counts were recorded for this clonotype. The rearrangement links TRBV28 to TRBJ1-4, with TRBD1 matching 9 bases. Per the germline V gene, CDR1 is MDHEN and CDR2 is SYDVKM. The trim removed 6 bases at V and 6 bases at J, leaving 8 bases unmatched. This CDR3 is 15 amino acids long. This CDR3 reads CASRNMGQGDEKLFF. CDR3 sequence (DNA): TGTGCCAGCAGGAACATGGGACAGGGAGATGAAAAACTGTTTTTT.

This clonotype was seen more than once but under ten times. The chain links TRBV19 to TRBJ1-5; D may be TRBD1 (5 bases). The CDR3 length is 13 residues. The V gene lost 7 bases and the J gene lost 4 bases, with 11 bases spanning the gap. Germline CDR1 and CDR2: LNHDA and SQIVND (reference sequence). The CDR3 DNA sequence: TGTGCCAGTAATGGAGGGGTTAATCAGCCCCAGCATTTT. Protein: CASNGGVNQPQHF.

The J gene is TRBJ2-6, the V gene TRBV13, with D unresolved. The CDR3 is 17 residues long. Germline V gene data show CDR1 as PRHDT and CDR2 as FYEKMQ (reference sequence). The germline V and J ends were trimmed by 0 bases and 4 bases, with 13 bases remaining between them. CDR3 sequence (DNA): TGTGCCAGCAGCTTAGGGTTTGGCTCCTCCGGGGCCAACGTCCTGACTTTC. Translation: CASSLGFGSSGANVLTF.

This clonotype has just a few counts. V and J are TRBV19 and TRBJ1-2; perhaps TRBD1 as D (6 bases). CDR1 and CDR2 from the germline V gene are LNHDA and SQIVND (reference sequence). The CDR3 contains 15 residues. With 3 bases removed from V and 3 bases from J, the gap between germline ends came to 14 bases. The CDR3 DNA reads TGTGCCAGTAGTATTGCCAGGGGCGTGTACTATGGCTACACCTTC. Residues: CASSIARGVYYGYTF. Together with reference TRBV19 and TRBJ1-2, the CDR3 gives the full variable domain: DGGITQSPKYLFRKEGQNVTLSCEQNLNHDAMYWYRQDPGQGLRLIYYSQIVNDFQKGDIAEGYSVSREKKESFPLTVTSAQKNPTAFYLCASSIARGVYYGYTFGSGTRLTVV.

This clonotype was counted ten times or more. This rearrangement joins TRBV12-5 to TRBJ2-1; 7 bases agree with TRBD2. CDR1 and CDR2 (germline): LGHNT, FRNRAP. V dropped 2 bases and J dropped 7; count of bases not matched to a gene: 2. The CDR3 covers 13 residues. The CDR3 region is CASGLTGGNEQFF. CDR3 bases: TGTGCTAGTGGTTTGACGGGAGGTAATGAGCAGTTCTTC. Full variable domain (rest looked up from reference TRBV12-5 and TRBJ2-1): DARVTQTPRHKVTEMGQEVTMRCQPILGHNTVFWYRQTMMQGLELLAYFRNRAPLDDSGMPKDRFSAEMPDATLATLKIQPSEPRDSAVYFCASGLTGGNEQFFGPGTRLTVL.

The V call is TRBV2, the J call TRBJ1-5; a weak D match, TRBD1 (5 bases). The CDR3 has 13 amino acids. V was trimmed by 3 bases and J by 11 bases, leaving 14 bases between them. The germline CDR1 and CDR2 sequences are SNHLY and FYNNEI. CDR3 bases: TGTGCCAGCAGTGACCGTCGGGAGGGGTCCCAGCATTTT. Its translation: CASSDRREGSQHF.

Many counts were recorded for this clonotype. The gene calls are TRBV6-2 or TRBV6-3 and TRBJ2-1; D is perhaps TRBD1 or TRBD2 (5 bases each). The CDR3 spans 12 residues. Deletions cut 0 bases from V and 15 bases from J, with 12 bases between. Germline V gives CDR1 MNHEY, CDR2 SVGEGT. CDR3 sequence: CASSYSKGSTFF. The CDR3 bases are TGTGCCAGCAGTTACTCGAAGGGGAGCACGTTCTTC.

This clonotype was seen a few times. This chain uses TRBV6-2 or TRBV6-3 with TRBJ1-4; 9 bases agree with TRBD1. The CDR3 spans 14 residues. Germline loops: CDR1 MNHEY, CDR2 SVGEGT. The V gene end was trimmed by 2 bases and the J gene end by 8 bases; junction bases not matched to a gene: 3. The CDR3 is CASSYNRGREKLFF. CDR3 DNA: TGTGCCAGCAGTTACAACAGGGGGCGGGAAAAACTGTTTTTT.

This clonotype came up many times. This chain connects TRBV6-5 to TRBJ1-1; TRBD1 agrees at 8 bases. The CDR3 is 13 amino acids. The trim removed 0 bases at V and 10 bases at J, leaving 4 bases unmatched. The V gene's germline CDR1 is MNHEY and CDR2 SVGAGI. The CDR3 nucleotides read TGTGCCAGCAGTTACTCGGACAGGGTCCGAGCTTTCTTT. This translates into CASSYSDRVRAFF.

This clonotype was found a few times. The junction departs from the called germline gene at one end, perhaps through a read error. The CDR3 reads CSAEVGSTDTQYF. In nucleotides, the CDR3 is TGCAGCGCTGAAGTAGGGAGCACAGATACGCAGTATTTT. The rearrangement links TRBV29-1 to TRBJ2-3; no firm D call. The V gene's germline CDR1 is SQVTM and CDR2 ANQGSEA. The CDR3 extends over 13 amino acids.

This clonotype was recorded at least ten times. The chain recombines TRBV15 with TRBJ1-2; maybe TRBD1 (5 bases). This CDR3 region has 18 residues. Germline values: CDR1 LNHNV, CDR2 YYDKDF (reference sequence). Trimming shortened V by 5 bases and J by 7 bases, and 29 bases separated the two germline ends. The CDR3 here is CATSRGAEVSLLFGGYTF. CDR3 sequence (DNA): TGTGCCACCAGCCGGGGCGCGGAGGTCTCTCTCCTTTTTGGTGGCTACACCTTC.

Concerning this clonotype: This may be a read error, as it is one base from a much larger clone. The chain recombines TRBV6-2 or TRBV6-3 with TRBJ1-5; 8 positions match TRBD1. Germline V gene lookup returns CDR1 MNHEY and CDR2 SVGEGT. The CDR3 runs 19 residues. CDR3 loop: CAGSYSPDRVKVGNQPQHF. DNA for the CDR3: TGTGCCGGCAGTTACTCGCCGGACAGGGTGAAAGTCGGCAATCAGCCCCAGCATTTT.

This clonotype occurred many times. The rearrangement joins TRBV27 to TRBJ1-1; D possibly corresponds to TRBD1 (6 bases). The CDR3 covers 14 residues. Between the trimmed V and J ends, which lost 2 bases and 4 bases, there was a span of 11 bases. Germline-derived CDR1 and CDR2 are MNHEY and SMNVEV (reference sequence). CDR3 DNA sequence: TGTGCCAGCAGTTTAAGGCAGGGGAGCACTGAAGCTTTCTTT. Protein: CASSLRQGSTEAFF.

The genes are TRBV9 and TRBJ1-1, with 10 bases that match TRBD1. Losses at the gene ends were 0 bases for V and 0 bases for J; bases not matched to a gene: 2. Per germline, CDR1 SGDLS and CDR2 YYNGEE. This CDR3 comprises 16 residues. The CDR3 DNA is TGTGCCAGCAGCGTAGGGGGACAGGGGCTGAACACTGAAGCTTTCTTT. As protein: CASSVGGQGLNTEAFF.

This clonotype was recorded at least ten times. The chain employs TRBV18 and TRBJ2-5; 10 bases align to TRBD2. The CDR3 has 15 residues. CDR1 KGHSH and CDR2 LQKENI come from the germline V gene. Unmatched junction bases numbered 8, after V lost 8 bases and J lost 2 bases. CDR3 in amino acids: CASSATSGPQETQYF. CDR3 nucleotide sequence: TGTGCCAGCAGCGCGACTAGCGGGCCTCAAGAGACCCAGTACTTC.

This clonotype was seen more than once but under ten times. The gene calls are TRBV7-8 and TRBJ2-1, with D possibly TRBD2 on 6 matching bases. The V and J ends lost 5 bases and 3 bases respectively, with 26 bases between them. The length of the CDR3 is 19 residues. In germline, CDR1 is SGHVS, CDR2 FQNEAQ. The CDR3 DNA sequence: TGTGCCAGCAGCACAATCAGGTCTAGCGCTGGGGTTATCTACAATGAGCAGTTCTTC. This sequence encodes CASSTIRSSAGVIYNEQFF.

This clonotype was counted many times. The chain combines TRBV28 with TRBJ1-6; the D gene is possibly TRBD1 (5 bases). The V end was cut by 11 bases, the J end by 8 bases, with 16 bases between. CDR3 length equals 13 residues. Looked up from germline, CDR1 is MDHEN and CDR2 is SYDVKM. This CDR3 is CAGGTRDDSPLHF. CDR3 DNA sequence: TGTGCCGGCGGGACTAGAGACGATTCACCCCTCCACTTT.

This clonotype was counted ten times or more. V usage is TRBV7-9 and J usage is TRBJ2-1, with 8 bases matching TRBD2. The V segment lost 2 bases and the J segment 6 bases; nucleotides outside the gene matches: 9. CDR1 is SEHNR and CDR2 is FQNEAQ in the germline V gene (reference sequence). The CDR3 runs to 16 residues. CDR3 in DNA: TGTGCCAGCAGCTTACGGCGGGAGGCCCGTGGCAATGAGCAGTTCTTC. This translates into CASSLRREARGNEQFF.

This clonotype was seen only a few times. This chain uses TRBV3-1 with TRBJ1-2; 10 nucleotides line up with TRBD1. V lost 4 bases to trimming and J lost 13 bases; unmatched junction nucleotides: 6. CDR1 LGHDT and CDR2 YNNKEL come from the germline V gene (reference sequence). The CDR3 contains 12 residues. CDR3 region: CASSPWDRGPTF. The CDR3 region has the DNA TGTGCCAGCAGCCCCTGGGACAGGGGCCCCACCTTC. The variable domain in full, with the rest retrieved from reference TRBV3-1 and TRBJ1-2, is DTAVSQTPKYLVTQMGNDKSIKCEQNLGHDTMYWYKQDSKKFLKIMFSYNNKELIINETVPNRFSPKSPDKAHLNLHINSLELGDSAVYFCASSPWDRGPTFGSGTRLTVV.

V gene TRBV6-5 combines with J gene TRBJ1-6; TRBD1 aligns across 8 bases. Germline values: CDR1 MNHEY, CDR2 SVGAGI. The CDR3 contains 16 residues. V lost 0 bases and J lost 9; bases outside the gene matches: 7. For the CDR3, the DNA is TGTGCCAGCAGTTACTCGGACAGGGTATTGGGTTCACCCCTCCACTTT. Amino acids: CASSYSDRVLGSPLHF.

The genes are TRBV27 and TRBJ2-2, with D possibly TRBD1 on 5 matching bases. Germline V gene sequence: CDR1 MNHEY, CDR2 SMNVEV (reference sequence). Trimming cost V 5 bases and J 3 bases, with 31 bases left between them. This CDR3 has 21 amino acids. The CDR3 sequence is CASSSRDRPRTPGRDTGELFF. CDR3 nucleotides: TGTGCCAGCAGTAGCCGTGACAGACCACGGACCCCAGGAAGAGACACCGGGGAGCTGTTTTTT.

As for this clonotype: This may be a read error: a much more frequent sequence differs by one nucleotide. The rearrangement joins TRBV6-5 to TRBJ2-5; either TRBD1 or TRBD2 may supply D (5 bases each). There are 14 residues in the CDR3. Germline V gene sequence: CDR1 MNHEY, CDR2 SVGAGI. In DNA, the CDR3 is TGTGCCAGCAGTTGGGCAGGGAGCCAAGAGACCCAGTGCTTC. Translation: CASSWAGSQETQCF.